A single sample is the source of the 19 T cell receptor beta chains below, sequenced in a study of T cell responses to AZD1222 COVID-19 vaccine. Profiling relied on immunoSEQ multiplex PCR, and the TCRdb table lists in-frame clones only, not all of them. The sample has roughly 99,000 clones, 70% to 90% seen once. The input for sequencing was peripheral blood, taken on day 0 of AZD1222 vaccination. The receptors were sampled from an adult in good health.

The chain links TRBV12-3 or TRBV12-4 to TRBJ2-1; 7 nucleotides line up with TRBD1. CDR3 length: 13 residues. J lost 5 bases, V lost 6 bases, and 4 bases had no gene match. CDR3 in amino acids: CASRMDRHNEQFF. The CDR3 region has the DNA TGTGCCAGCAGGATGGACAGGCACAATGAGCAGTTCTTC.

J is TRBJ2-7 and V is TRBV7-8; 16 nucleotides align to TRBD2. The junction had 4 bases not matched to a gene; V was cut back by 5 bases and J by 0 bases. This CDR3 comprises 17 residues. Germline values: CDR1 SGHVS, CDR2 FQNEAQ. The CDR3, as DNA: TGTGCCAGCAGCCAGGGACTAGCGGGAGGGGGCTCCTACGAGCAGTACTTC. Amino acids: CASSQGLAGGGSYEQYF.

The chain is built from TRBV7-8 and TRBJ1-6; unclear D gene. CDR1 SGHVS and CDR2 FQNEAQ come from the germline V gene. Trimming cost V 2 bases and J 9 bases, with 17 bases left between them. The CDR3 is made up of 16 amino acids. DNA of the CDR3: TGTGCCAGCAGCTTAAGTGGTAGTTTTAAGGGTTCACCCCTCCACTTT. Its translation is CASSLSGSFKGSPLHF.

The chain uses TRBV7-2 and TRBJ2-1; tentatively, D is TRBD1 or TRBD2 (7 bases each). This CDR3 comprises 15 residues. Trimming left V 5 bases short and J 7 bases short, with 18 bases between. Per germline, CDR1 SGHTA and CDR2 FQGNSA. CDR3 amino acids: CASSGGGDRANEQFF. For the CDR3, the DNA is TGTGCCAGCAGCGGCGGGGGAGACAGGGCGAATGAGCAGTTCTTC.

V usage is TRBV7-9 and J usage is TRBJ2-5; tentatively, D is TRBD1 or TRBD2 (6 bases each). Germline CDR1 is SEHNR and CDR2 is FQNEAQ (reference sequence). Trimming took 2 bases from V and 5 from J, leaving 9 bases between them. The CDR3 totals 13 residues. CDR3 sequence: CASSLWGAETQYF. The CDR3 bases are TGTGCCAGCAGCTTATGGGGGGCGGAGACCCAGTACTTC. Filled out from reference TRBV7-9 and TRBJ2-5, the complete variable domain reads DTGVSQNPRHKITKRGQNVTFRCDPISEHNRLYWYRQTLGQGPEFLTYFQNEAQLEKSRLLSDRFSAERPKGSFSTLEIQRTEQGDSAMYLCASSLWGAETQYFGPGTRLLVL.

This clone has just one count. The rearrangement uses TRBV7-2 and TRBJ2-2, with D possibly matching TRBD1 (6 bases). V was trimmed by 6 bases and J by 5 bases, leaving 19 bases between them. The CDR3 extends over 16 amino acids. Per germline, CDR1 SGHTA and CDR2 FQGNSA. The CDR3 sequence: CASSVIAGERTGELFF. The CDR3, as DNA: TGTGCCAGCAGTGTTATTGCAGGGGAGAGAACCGGGGAGCTGTTTTTT.

The J gene is TRBJ1-2, the V gene TRBV13; D is ambiguous. Trimming pared 4 bases from V and 0 bases from J, leaving 6 bases between. This CDR3 has 13 residues. Germline loops: CDR1 PRHDT, CDR2 FYEKMQ (reference sequence). CDR3 residues: CASSSRSNYGYTF. The DNA for the CDR3 is TGTGCCAGCAGCTCCCGGTCTAACTATGGCTACACCTTC.

The chain couples TRBV11-3 to TRBJ1-1, with D uncertain. Germline CDR1 reads SGHNT; CDR2 reads YENEEA. V was cut by 4 bases and J by 2 bases, with 14 bases left in between. This CDR3 has 15 residues. In DNA form, the CDR3 reads TGTGCCAGCAGCTATGACTCCCAGGTAAACACTGAAGCTTTCTTT. It specifies CASSYDSQVNTEAFF.

CDR3 DNA: TGTGCCAGCAGCGTAGGACTAGCGGGAGGGAACCACAAAAACATTCAGTACTTC. It encodes CASSVGLAGGNHKNIQYF. This sequence joins TRBV9 and TRBJ2-4, with 14 nucleotides matching TRBD2. The CDR3 sequence is 18 residues long. Trimming removed 0 bases from V and 3 bases from J; junction bases left unmatched: 5. Per the germline V gene, CDR1 is SGDLS and CDR2 is YYNGEE.

The rearrangement uses TRBV7-3 and TRBJ1-6; D is undetermined. V was clipped by 4 bases and J by 7 bases, with 8 bases between them. Germline loops: CDR1 SGHTA, CDR2 FQGTGA. The CDR3 has 13 residues. CDR3 loop: CASSSYLNSPLHF. DNA of the CDR3: TGTGCCAGCAGCTCGTACCTAAATTCACCCCTCCACTTT.

As DNA, the CDR3 is TGTGCCAGCAGCTTGCGCGAAAGCAATCAGCCCCAGCATTTT. Its translation: CASSLRESNQPQHF. The chain joins TRBV5-5 to TRBJ1-5; D not resolved. From germline, CDR1 is SGHKS and CDR2 YYEKEE (reference sequence). This CDR3 is built from 14 residues. V was cut by 1 base and J by 1 base, with 6 bases left in between.

V gene TRBV6-5 combines with J gene TRBJ2-5; 15 bases line up with TRBD2. CDR1 is MNHEY, CDR2 SVGAGI, per germline. V gave up 5 bases and J gave up 4 bases; unmatched junction bases: 2. The CDR3 runs to 15 residues. The CDR3 spells CASSQGLAGGETQYF. CDR3 nucleotide sequence: TGTGCCAGCAGTCAGGGACTAGCGGGAGGAGAGACCCAGTACTTC.

V and J are TRBV30 and TRBJ2-5; 10 positions agree with TRBD2. Germline assignment: CDR1 GTSNPN and CDR2 SVGIG (reference sequence). The CDR3 consists of 18 residues. The ends lost 1 base at V and 0 bases at J; junction bases unmatched: 11. CDR3 sequence: CAWSDTLPAGGDQETQYF. In DNA form, the CDR3 reads TGTGCCTGGAGTGACACTCTCCCAGCGGGGGGGGACCAAGAGACCCAGTACTTC.

CDR3 in amino acids: CASSRSRLLSYEQYF. In DNA form, the CDR3 reads TGTGCCAGCAGTCGTAGCCGACTCCTCTCCTACGAGCAGTACTTC. This chain joins TRBV6-5 and TRBJ2-7, with no clear D. The V and J ends lost 5 bases and 0 bases respectively, with 14 bases between them. The CDR3 has 15 residues. Germline CDR1 reads MNHEY; CDR2 reads SVGAGI.

The CDR3 DNA reads as TGCGCCAGCAGCTCGGGGGGACTCAACAACGAGCAGTACTTC. It codes for CASSSGGLNNEQYF. J is TRBJ2-7 and V is TRBV5-1; 7 bases line up with TRBD2. The CDR3 covers 14 residues. The germline V gene encodes CDR1 SGHRS and CDR2 YFSETQ. V shed 3 bases, J shed 5 bases, and the junction held 8 bases outside the gene matches.

The chain joins TRBV18 to TRBJ1-4; possible D gene TRBD1, 5 bases. There are 13 residues in the CDR3. V lost 4 bases and J lost 8, with 11 bases in between. Germline V gives CDR1 KGHSH, CDR2 LQKENI. CDR3 in amino acids: CASSLNRDEKLFF. CDR3 nucleotides: TGTGCCAGCTCACTAAATAGGGACGAAAAACTGTTTTTT.

The gene calls are TRBV25-1 and TRBJ1-5, with D perhaps matching TRBD1 (6 bases). Germline V gene sequence: CDR1 MGHDK, CDR2 SYGVNS. Trimming removed 4 bases from V and 1 base from J, with 14 bases in between. The CDR3 length is 16 residues. The CDR3 loop is CASSGSGGMSNQPQHF. For the CDR3, the DNA is TGTGCCAGCAGTGGGTCGGGGGGCATGAGCAATCAGCCCCAGCATTTT.

This clone was counted a single time. J is TRBJ2-7 and V is TRBV5-6; TRBD2 agrees at 8 bases. This CDR3 contains 14 residues. J lost 3 bases, V lost 2 bases, and 4 bases had no gene match. The V gene's germline CDR1 is SGHDT and CDR2 YYEEEE. CDR3 coding DNA: TGTGCCAGCAGCTTAGGACTAGCACACTACGAGCAGTACTTC. Encoded protein: CASSLGLAHYEQYF. Full variable domain (rest looked up from reference TRBV5-6 and TRBJ2-7): DAGVTQSPTHLIKTRGQQVTLRCSPKSGHDTVSWYQQALGQGPQFIFQYYEEEERQRGNFPDRFSGHQFPNYSSELNVNALLLGDSALYLCASSLGLAHYEQYFGPGTRLTVT.

This chain joins TRBV6-5 and TRBJ1-2, with 7 bases that match TRBD1. CDR1 MNHEY and CDR2 SVGAGI come from the germline V gene. V trimming: 10 bases; J trimming: 3 bases; junction bases outside the gene matches: 8. This CDR3 has 13 amino acids. The CDR3 here is CATTEGGHYGYTF. CDR3 DNA sequence: TGTGCCACCACAGAAGGGGGCCACTATGGCTACACCTTC.